Below are 15 T cell receptor beta chains sequenced from a single sample in a study of radiotherapy plus CTLA-4 blockade in lung cancer. Only in-frame clones appear in the TCRdb table, and some are missing; sequencing was by immunoSEQ multiplex PCR. Among roughly 90,000 clones, about two thirds were seen once, and the ten largest hold over 11%. The sample consisted of peripheral blood, taken from a patient treated with radiotherapy plus ipilimumab. The source of these receptors is a human donor with non-small cell lung cancer that progressed on radiotherapy plus ipilimumab.

The rearrangement joins TRBV10-3 to TRBJ2-7, with D perhaps matching TRBD1 or TRBD2 (6 bases each). The CDR3 spans 16 residues. CDR1 ENHRY and CDR2 SYGVKD come from the germline V gene. V was clipped by 1 base and J by 0 bases, with 13 bases between them. The CDR3 DNA sequence: TGTGCCATCAGTGAGTGGGGGGACACCGGCTCCTACGAGCAGTACTTC. Amino acid sequence: CAISEWGDTGSYEQYF.

V usage is TRBV5-1 and J usage is TRBJ2-2; tentative D call: TRBD2 (7 bases). The V gene's germline CDR1 is SGHRS and CDR2 YFSETQ. V was trimmed by 2 bases and J by 4 bases, leaving 12 bases between them. The CDR3 runs to 15 residues. CDR3: CASSFGGAGTGELFF. In DNA form, the CDR3 reads TGCGCCAGCAGCTTTGGGGGGGCAGGCACCGGGGAGCTGTTTTTT. The complete variable domain, with remaining parts taken from reference TRBV5-1 and TRBJ2-2, reads KAGVTQTPRYLIKTRGQQVTLSCSPISGHRSVSWYQQTPGQGLQFLFEYFSETQRNKGNFPGRFSGRQFSNSRSEMNVSTLELGDSALYLCASSFGGAGTGELFFGEGSRLTVL.

This chain joins TRBV9 and TRBJ1-5; D is unclear. V was clipped by 0 bases and J by 3 bases, with 10 bases between them. CDR3 length equals 15 residues. The germline gives CDR1 SGDLS, CDR2 YYNGEE. The chain's CDR3 is CASSVDGNDNQPQHF. The CDR3 DNA is TGTGCCAGCAGCGTAGACGGAAATGACAATCAGCCCCAGCATTTT.

There are many counts of this clone. V usage is TRBV10-3 and J usage is TRBJ2-3; D is unclear. V lost 8 bases to trimming and J lost 6 bases, with 9 bases between them. The CDR3 contains 11 residues. Germline-derived CDR1 and CDR2 are ENHRY and SYGVKD. DNA of the CDR3: TGTGCCATCGGTCGAGCCGATACGCAGTATTTT. As protein: CAIGRADTQYF.

This chain links TRBV5-4 with TRBJ1-5, with D unresolved. Germline V gene lookup returns CDR1 SGHNT and CDR2 YYREEE (reference sequence). With 4 bases removed from V and 6 bases from J, the gap between germline ends came to 8 bases. This CDR3 region has 12 residues. CDR3 coding DNA: TGTGCCAGCAGCGCGGAGGCTCAGCCCCAGCATTTT. Protein product: CASSAEAQPQHF.

This clone appeared a few times. J is TRBJ2-2 and V is TRBV7-9, with TRBD1 matching over 11 bases. V lost 5 bases and J lost 5; bases outside the gene matches: 4. Germline V gene data show CDR1 as SEHNR and CDR2 as FQNEAQ (reference sequence). The CDR3 length is 15 residues. The CDR3 here is CASSPGQGATGELFF. The CDR3 bases are TGTGCCAGCAGCCCCGGACAGGGGGCGACCGGGGAGCTGTTTTTT.

This chain connects TRBV18 to TRBJ1-2, with D tentatively TRBD1 (5 bases). With 1 base removed from V and 0 bases from J, the gap between germline ends came to 12 bases. The CDR3 contains 16 residues. Germline-derived CDR1 and CDR2 are KGHSH and LQKENI. CDR3 DNA: TGTGCCAGCTCACCACAGGGGACCCTTTCTAACTATGGCTACACCTTC. It translates to CASSPQGTLSNYGYTF.

V is TRBV4-3 and J is TRBJ2-6; possible D gene TRBD1, 5 bases. This CDR3 comprises 14 residues. The V gene lost 4 bases and the J gene lost 8 bases, with 12 bases spanning the gap. CDR1 is LGHNA and CDR2 is YSLEER in the germline V gene. For the CDR3, the DNA is TGCGCCAGCAGCCCCTCAAGGGGCACCAACGTCCTGACTTTC. Its translation: CASSPSRGTNVLTF.

This clone was seen a few times. V usage is TRBV7-3 and J usage is TRBJ2-3; D may be TRBD1 or TRBD2 (5 bases each). CDR1 is SGHTA, CDR2 FQGTGA, per germline. The CDR3 loop spans 14 amino acids. Trimming pared 3 bases from V and 2 bases from J, leaving 9 bases between. Written as DNA, the CDR3 is TGTGCCAGCAGCTTGCTGGGGGACACAGATACGCAGTATTTT. It yields the protein CASSLLGDTDTQYF.

J is TRBJ1-5 and V is TRBV7-2; no clear D gene. Germline V gives CDR1 SGHTA, CDR2 FQGNSA. V gave up 2 bases and J gave up 7 bases, with 12 bases separating them. CDR3 length equals 14 residues. In nucleotides, the CDR3 is TGTGCCAGCAGCTTAAAAGGGTTGGTACAGCCCCAGCATTTT. Translation: CASSLKGLVQPQHF. Based on the CDR3 plus reference TRBV7-2 and TRBJ1-5, the full variable domain is GAGVSQSPSNKVTEKGKDVELRCDPISGHTALYWYRQSLGQGLEFLIYFQGNSAPDKSGLPSDRFSAERTGGSVSTLTIQRTQQEDSAVYLCASSLKGLVQPQHFGDGTRLSIL.

The rearrangement links TRBV2 to TRBJ1-1; no reliable D call. The length of the CDR3 is 12 residues. Germline CDR1 SNHLY, CDR2 FYNNEI. Deletions cut 7 bases from V and 11 bases from J, with 17 bases between. CDR3 DNA sequence: TGTGCCAGCACTGGGGTACAGCTGTGGGCTTTCTTT. This codes for CASTGVQLWAFF.

The V and J genes are TRBV7-8 and TRBJ1-4; D not resolved. Trimming left V 0 bases short and J 0 bases short, with 14 bases between. The CDR3 is made up of 18 amino acids. Germline assignment: CDR1 SGHVS and CDR2 FQNEAQ. The CDR3 coding sequence is TGTGCCAGCAGCTTAGCGAGGGCAGGAGTTGCAACTAATGAAAAACTGTTTTTT. Translating gives CASSLARAGVATNEKLFF.

CDR3 residues: CGGHLNYGYTF. The CDR3 DNA reads TGTGGGGGACATCTTAACTATGGCTACACCTTC. The chain has TRBV2 and TRBJ1-2, with D perhaps matching TRBD1 (6 bases). Germline CDR1 is SNHLY and CDR2 is FYNNEI. This CDR3 contains 11 residues.

The chain employs TRBV5-5 and TRBJ1-2; TRBD1 might be the D (6 bases). Germline V gives CDR1 SGHKS, CDR2 YYEKEE (reference sequence). The CDR3 has 13 residues. Trimming pared 4 bases from V and 2 bases from J, leaving 9 bases between. The chain's CDR3 is CASSVDRNYGYTF. The CDR3 DNA sequence: TGTGCCAGCAGCGTGGACAGAAACTATGGCTACACCTTC.

V is TRBV6-6 and J is TRBJ1-1; the match to TRBD1 covers 10 bases. V lost 5 bases and J lost 6; bases outside the gene matches: 3. The CDR3 length is 13 residues. Germline CDR1 reads MNHNY; CDR2 reads SVGAGI (reference sequence). Here the CDR3 reads CASSPGQGAEAFF. As DNA, the CDR3 is TGTGCCAGCAGTCCCGGACAGGGGGCTGAAGCTTTCTTT.